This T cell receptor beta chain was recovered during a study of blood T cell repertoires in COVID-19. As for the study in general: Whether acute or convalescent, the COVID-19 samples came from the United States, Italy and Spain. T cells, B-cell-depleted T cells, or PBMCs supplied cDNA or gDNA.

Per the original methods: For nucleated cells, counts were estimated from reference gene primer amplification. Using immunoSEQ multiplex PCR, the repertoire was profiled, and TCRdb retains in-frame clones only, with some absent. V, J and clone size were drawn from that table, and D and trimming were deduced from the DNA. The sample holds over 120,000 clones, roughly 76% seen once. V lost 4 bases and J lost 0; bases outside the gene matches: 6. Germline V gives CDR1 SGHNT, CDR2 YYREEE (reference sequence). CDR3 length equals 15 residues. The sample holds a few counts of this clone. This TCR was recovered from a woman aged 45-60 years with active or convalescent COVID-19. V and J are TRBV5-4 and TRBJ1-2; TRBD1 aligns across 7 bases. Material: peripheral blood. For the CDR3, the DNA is TGTGCCAGCAGCGCGGGACAGCCATCTAACTATGGCTACACCTTC. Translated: CASSAGQPSNYGYTF. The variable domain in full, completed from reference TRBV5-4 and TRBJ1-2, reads ETGVTQSPTHLIKTRGQQVTLRCSSQSGHNTVSWYQQALGQGPQFIFQYYREEENGRGNFPPRFSGLQFPNYSSELNVNALELDDSALYLCASSAGQPSNYGYTFGSGTRLTVV.